This T cell receptor (beta chain) comes out of a study of T cells in localized non-small cell lung cancer. Notes on the study in general: A median about 62 of the top 100 tumor clones appeared in adjacent lung.

With respect to this clone: Its specificity is not known.

TCRdb keeps only in-frame clones here, not all; method: immunoSEQ multiplex PCR. The table records around 140,000 clones, around 90% of them present only once. Germline V lookup: CDR1 MDHEN, CDR2 SYDVKM. This CDR3 has 14 residues. V shed 7 bases, J shed 4 bases, and the junction held 4 bases outside the gene matches. The sample was peripheral blood, taken before any cancer treatment. The TCR comes from a female donor older than 55 with stage I lung adenocarcinoma. The V call is TRBV28, the J call TRBJ2-2, with TRBD2 matching 9 bases. CDR3 amino acids: CASKVAGATGELFF. The CDR3 nucleotides read TGTGCCAGCAAAGTAGCGGGAGCCACCGGGGAGCTGTTTTTT.